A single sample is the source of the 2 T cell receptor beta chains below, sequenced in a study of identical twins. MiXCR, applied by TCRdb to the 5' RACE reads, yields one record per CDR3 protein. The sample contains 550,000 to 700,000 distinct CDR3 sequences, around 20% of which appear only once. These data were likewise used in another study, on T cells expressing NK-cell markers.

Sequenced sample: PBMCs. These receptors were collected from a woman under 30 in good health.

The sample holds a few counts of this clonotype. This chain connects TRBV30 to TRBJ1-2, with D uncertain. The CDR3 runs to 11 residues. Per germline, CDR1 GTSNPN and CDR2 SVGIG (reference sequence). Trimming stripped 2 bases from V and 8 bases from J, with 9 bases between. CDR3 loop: CAWSRSYGYTF. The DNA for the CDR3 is TGTGCCTGGAGTCGGTCGTACGGCTACACCTTC.

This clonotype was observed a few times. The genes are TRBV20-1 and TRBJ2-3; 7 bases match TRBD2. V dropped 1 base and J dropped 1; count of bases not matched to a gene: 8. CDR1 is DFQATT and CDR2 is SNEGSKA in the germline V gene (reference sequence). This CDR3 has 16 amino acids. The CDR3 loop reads CSARGLLREGTDTQYF. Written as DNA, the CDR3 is TGCAGTGCTAGAGGCCTTCTACGGGAGGGCACAGATACGCAGTATTTT.